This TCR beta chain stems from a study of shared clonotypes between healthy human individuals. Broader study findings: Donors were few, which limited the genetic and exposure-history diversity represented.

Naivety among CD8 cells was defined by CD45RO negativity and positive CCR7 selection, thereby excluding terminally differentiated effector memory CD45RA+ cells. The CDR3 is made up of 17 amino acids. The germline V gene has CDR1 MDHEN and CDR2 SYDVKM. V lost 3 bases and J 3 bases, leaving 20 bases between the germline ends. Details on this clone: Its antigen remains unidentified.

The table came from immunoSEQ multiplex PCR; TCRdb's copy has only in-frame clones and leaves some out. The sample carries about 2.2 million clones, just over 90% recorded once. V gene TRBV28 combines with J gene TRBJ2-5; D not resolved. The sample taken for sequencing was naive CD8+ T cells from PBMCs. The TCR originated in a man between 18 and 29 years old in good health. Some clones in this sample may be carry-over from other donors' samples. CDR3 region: CASSFSPIVGSKETQYF. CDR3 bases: TGTGCCAGCAGTTTCTCTCCAATCGTAGGCAGCAAAGAGACCCAGTACTTC.